Listed below are T cell receptor beta chains from one sample, sequenced in a study of T cells in Graves' hyperthyroidism and ophthalmopathy. TCRdb processed the multiplex PCR reads anew with MiXCR; each CDR3 protein has one entry. The sample has roughly 580,000 distinct CDR3 sequences, about 15% seen once. The sequenced sample consisted of blood. The receptors were sampled from a woman aged 25 to 39 with Graves' hyperthyroidism that later progressed to Graves' ophthalmopathy. Both conserved end residues are part of each CDR3. The order of the fields is J gene, V gene, CDR3 protein.

TRBJ1-1 TRBV18 CASSPPPVPEAFF
TRBJ2-3 TRBV6-5 CASSYSAGGGDTQYF
TRBJ1-2 TRBV6-1 CASTRGGYGYTF
TRBJ2-1 TRBV20-1 CSALLANEQFF
TRBJ2-7 TRBV19 CASSIGDSSYEQYF
TRBJ2-3 TRBV12-3/TRBV12-4 CASTLFEGTDTQYF
TRBJ1-2 TRBV7-2 CASSLRGDSWGGYTF
TRBJ2-5 TRBV27 CASSGRPIAGKETQYF
TRBJ1-1 TRBV19 CASSPQGRGTEAFF
TRBJ2-1 TRBV2 CASSGGPNNEQFF
TRBJ2-1 TRBV7-9 CASSGGSDSGSLGQFF
TRBJ2-5 TRBV7-9 CASSLGSSETQYF
TRBJ2-2 TRBV7-9 CARSGTGGVTGELFF
TRBJ2-1 TRBV19 CASATSSGRTYNEQFF
TRBJ2-2 TRBV15 CATSRDQGRGTGELFF
TRBJ2-1 TRBV5-1 CASSLVLSSYNEQFF
TRBJ1-6 TRBV29-1 CSVGGQENSPLHF
TRBJ2-1 TRBV27 CASTPRMGSGRDEQFF
TRBJ2-7 TRBV12-3/TRBV12-4 CASSLFETGGYEQYF
TRBJ1-5 TRBV6-2/TRBV6-3 CASRPPGNQPQHF
TRBJ2-5 TRBV2 CATKREVGQETQYF
TRBJ1-5 TRBV6-5 CASSPDGAQDQPQHF
TRBJ2-2 TRBV20-1 CSARPSGKFSGELFF
TRBJ2-7 TRBV20-1 CSARDGSGGEQYF
TRBJ2-5 TRBV28 CASSSGTGLGETQYF
TRBJ1-3 TRBV9 CASSARDTSGNTIYF
TRBJ1-4 TRBV11-3 CASSASGTRGEKLFF
TRBJ2-5 TRBV19 CASSVTGGRIQETQYF
TRBJ2-1 TRBV6-1 CASSPAGLESSYNEQFF
TRBJ2-2 TRBV5-1 CASSQGTSVNTGELVF
TRBJ1-2 TRBV19 CASSIGDRGTF
TRBJ2-1 TRBV4-1 CASSLSGSLAGFNEQFF
TRBJ1-2 TRBV29-1 CSAAGLDTANYGYTF
TRBJ2-2 TRBV6-5 CASSYSDRLATGELFF
TRBJ2-7 TRBV3-1 CASSLLTGDYEQYF
TRBJ1-2 TRBV7-9 CASSPIGQLNYGYTF
TRBJ2-1 TRBV6-1 CASSLQGASEQFF
TRBJ2-5 TRBV6-9 CASSYFWDSRLATQYF
TRBJ1-5 TRBV18 CASSPDGLGNQPQHF
TRBJ2-1 TRBV7-6 CASSLGGGLSHNEQFF
TRBJ2-1 TRBV20-1 CSSPGTSGDVGEQFF
TRBJ2-7 TRBV20-1 CSAGGSGWSYEQYF
TRBJ1-2 TRBV20-1 CSADKRQGEYGYTF
TRBJ2-7 TRBV5-1 CASSLAPVNRGDPYEQYF
TRBJ1-1 TRBV6-1 CASNKGGTEAFF
TRBJ1-2 TRBV25-1 CASSEQGTGGVLYGYTF
TRBJ2-1 TRBV11-1 CASSSPLGGAEQFF
TRBJ2-1 TRBV3-1 CASSRTSVGYEQFF
TRBJ1-1 TRBV7-9 CASSHPQFAEAFF
TRBJ1-1 TRBV19 CASSRDRGVPEAFF
TRBJ1-1 TRBV6-1 CASSEALFGGNTEAFF
TRBJ2-2 TRBV7-2 CASSLVPAGVGTGELFF
TRBJ2-3 TRBV2 CASNKGGAGTDTQYF
TRBJ1-2 TRBV11-3 CASSLVGGRDGYTF
TRBJ1-5 TRBV19 CASSIGTGGINQPQHF
TRBJ1-2 TRBV7-8 CASSLTGGDGYTF
TRBJ2-3 TRBV7-2 CASSFATSGRNTQYF